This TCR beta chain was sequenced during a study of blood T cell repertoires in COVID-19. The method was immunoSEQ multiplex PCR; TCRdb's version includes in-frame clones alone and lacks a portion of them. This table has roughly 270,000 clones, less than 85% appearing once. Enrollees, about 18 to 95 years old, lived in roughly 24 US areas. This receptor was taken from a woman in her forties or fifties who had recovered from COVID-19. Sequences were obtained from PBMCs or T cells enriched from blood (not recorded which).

Here the CDR3 reads CASSPREGLYNEQFF. The CDR3 nucleotides are TGTGCCAGCTCACCACGGGAGGGCCTATACAATGAGCAGTTCTTC. This chain joins TRBV18 and TRBJ2-1; 7 nucleotides agree with TRBD2. Trimming at V came to 1 base and at J to 4 bases, leaving 4 bases not matched to a gene. Germline V gene data show CDR1 as KGHSH and CDR2 as LQKENI. The CDR3 is 15 residues long.